The 23 T cell receptor beta chains below come from one sample, sequenced in a study of T cells in Graves' hyperthyroidism and ophthalmopathy. What was amplified from RNA transcripts were TCR beta CDR3 regions. A set of HTBI primers served as the primers for a first-round RT-PCR of the TCR CDR3. MiXCR was run by TCRdb on the multiplex PCR reads, yielding one entry per CDR3 protein. Of approximately 530,000 distinct CDR3 sequences listed, about a sixth are singletons. Sequenced material: blood. The receptor set was obtained from a woman aged 18-29 years with Graves' hyperthyroidism.

This clonotype was seen only a few times. The V call is TRBV6-1, the J call TRBJ2-2, with D unresolved. The CDR3 totals 15 residues. CDR1 and CDR2 from the germline V gene are MNHNS and SASEGT. V was shortened by 6 bases and J by 0 bases, with 11 bases between the two germline ends. The CDR3 loop reads CASRTARTNTGELFF. The CDR3 DNA reads as TGTGCCAGCAGAACAGCGCGAACGAACACCGGGGAGCTGTTTTTT.

In DNA, the CDR3 is TGTGCCAGCAGCTCCCAGGGGGCTCCCTACGAGCAGTACTTC. It encodes CASSSQGAPYEQYF. This chain connects TRBV5-6 to TRBJ2-7; 8 nucleotides line up with TRBD1. The length of the CDR3 is 14 residues. CDR1 and CDR2 (germline): SGHDT, YYEEEE. V gave up 3 bases and J gave up 2 bases; unmatched junction bases: 4.

This clonotype was counted ten times or more. This chain links TRBV6-1 with TRBJ2-5; D possibly uses TRBD1 or TRBD2 (6 bases each). Germline CDR1 reads MNHNS; CDR2 reads SASEGT. V lost 5 bases and J lost 9, with 19 bases in between. The CDR3 covers 14 residues. As DNA, the CDR3 is TGTGCCAGCAGTTGGGGGGCCGGAGAGGGGGCCCAGTACTTC. This encodes CASSWGAGEGAQYF.

This clonotype was seen at least ten times. The genes are TRBV7-9 and TRBJ2-1; maybe TRBD1 (6 bases). In germline, CDR1 is SEHNR, CDR2 FQNEAQ (reference sequence). V lost 0 bases to trimming and J lost 6 bases, with 9 bases between them. There are 14 residues in the CDR3. The CDR3 is CASSLAGRGNEQFF. The DNA for the CDR3 is TGTGCCAGCAGCTTAGCGGGCAGGGGCAATGAGCAGTTCTTC. The entire variable domain, with the rest obtained from reference TRBV7-9 and TRBJ2-1, is as follows: DTGVSQNPRHKITKRGQNVTFRCDPISEHNRLYWYRQTLGQGPEFLTYFQNEAQLEKSRLLSDRFSAERPKGSFSTLEIQRTEQGDSAMYLCASSLAGRGNEQFFGPGTRLTVL.

This clonotype was found many times. The rearrangement links TRBV6-1 to TRBJ1-2; D is possibly TRBD1 (6 bases). Trimming shortened V by 5 bases and J by 4 bases, and 14 bases separated the two germline ends. CDR1 and CDR2 (germline): MNHNS, SASEGT. The CDR3 totals 14 residues. The CDR3 coding sequence is TGTGCCAGCAGTCGACCCACAGGGTCCTATGGCTACACCTTC. It codes for CASSRPTGSYGYTF.

The chain is built from TRBV9 and TRBJ2-2; 10 bases fit TRBD1. Germline V gene sequence: CDR1 SGDLS, CDR2 YYNGEE. CDR3 size: 17 residues. The ends lost 0 bases at V and 3 bases at J; junction bases unmatched: 5. This chain's CDR3 is CASSVVAGQGYTGELFF. Here the CDR3 DNA reads TGTGCCAGCAGCGTAGTGGCGGGACAGGGGTACACCGGGGAGCTGTTTTTT.

The chain combines TRBV6-5 with TRBJ2-5; tentative D call: TRBD2 (5 bases). The germline V gene has CDR1 MNHEY and CDR2 SVGAGI. Trimming took 3 bases from V and 8 from J, leaving 7 bases between them. The CDR3 length is 11 residues. The CDR3 is CASSYGSTQYF. CDR3 DNA sequence: TGTGCCAGCAGTTATGGGAGCACCCAGTACTTC.

Note on this clonotype: A much larger clone differs from this one at a single base, so this may be a read error. This chain joins TRBV11-3 and TRBJ2-7; D remains unclear. CDR3 length equals 13 residues. The germline CDR1 and CDR2 sequences are SGHNT and YENEEA. The CDR3 protein is CANSLYTNYEQYF. The DNA for the CDR3 is TGTGCCAACAGCTTATATACGAATTACGAGCAGTACTTC.

This clonotype has at least ten counts. This chain uses TRBV20-1 with TRBJ1-1; D is unresolved. Germline V gives CDR1 DFQATT, CDR2 SNEGSKA (reference sequence). V dropped 3 bases and J dropped 1 base, with 6 bases sitting between them. The CDR3 sequence is 12 residues long. The CDR3 spells CSASEGNTEAFF. The CDR3 DNA reads as TGCAGTGCTAGCGAAGGGAACACTGAAGCTTTCTTT.

This clonotype was recorded at least ten times. J is TRBJ1-2 and V is TRBV12-3 or TRBV12-4, with D hard to call. Between the trimmed V and J ends, which lost 3 bases and 0 bases, there was a span of 8 bases. CDR3 length equals 14 residues. CDR3 bases: TGTGCCAGCAGTTTGGTCGGCCCTAACTATGGCTACACCTTC. This codes for CASSLVGPNYGYTF.

The rearrangement uses TRBV20-1 and TRBJ2-3, with D possibly TRBD2 on 5 matching bases. CDR3 length equals 12 residues. CDR1 is DFQATT, CDR2 SNEGSKA, per germline (reference sequence). V was shortened by 5 bases and J by 4 bases, with 10 bases between the two germline ends. CDR3 sequence: CSAGERADTQYF. The CDR3 DNA sequence: TGCAGTGCTGGGGAGCGCGCAGATACGCAGTATTTT.

This clonotype was observed a few times. The chain uses TRBV19 and TRBJ1-1, with 12 bases fitting TRBD1. The germline V gene encodes CDR1 LNHDA and CDR2 SQIVND (reference sequence). V lost 4 bases, J lost 0 bases, and 9 bases stayed unmatched. The CDR3 covers 18 residues. This CDR3 is CASSKLTGQGALNTEAFF. In nucleotides, the CDR3 is TGTGCCAGTAGTAAGCTAACGGGACAGGGGGCGTTGAACACTGAAGCTTTCTTT.

The chain has TRBV12-3 or TRBV12-4 and TRBJ1-2; no definite D call. The V end lost 4 bases, the J end lost 7 bases, and 13 bases lay between the germline ends. The CDR3 runs 13 residues. The CDR3 DNA reads TGTGCCAGCAGTTCAGGCGGTATCGCTGGCTACACCTTC. This gives the protein CASSSGGIAGYTF.

This chain connects TRBV20-1 to TRBJ2-7; no definite D call. Trimming removed 0 bases from V and 2 bases from J, with 20 bases in between. Per germline, CDR1 DFQATT and CDR2 SNEGSKA (reference sequence). The CDR3 is 17 residues long. The CDR3 reads CSARDPSPGRLTYEQYF. In DNA, the CDR3 is TGCAGTGCTAGAGATCCGTCCCCAGGCAGACTTACCTACGAGCAGTACTTC.

This clonotype was observed many times. The chain recombines TRBV12-3 or TRBV12-4 with TRBJ2-1; TRBD2 matches at 15 bases. V shed 5 bases and J 2 bases; nucleotides not matched to a gene: 10. CDR3 length: 19 residues. CDR3 in amino acids: CASSPPAGLAGGTYNEQFF. As DNA, the CDR3 is TGTGCCAGCAGTCCGCCTGCGGGACTAGCGGGAGGAACCTACAATGAGCAGTTCTTC.

The V gene is TRBV6-1, the J gene TRBJ2-3, with TRBD1 matching over 7 bases. This CDR3 has 18 amino acids. V lost 3 bases, J lost 3 bases, and 15 bases stayed unmatched. Germline V gene data show CDR1 as MNHNS and CDR2 as SASEGT. CDR3 coding DNA: TGTGCCAGCAGTGATCCCGTGGGGCCAGGGGGTTGGACAGATACGCAGTATTTT. Translating gives CASSDPVGPGGWTDTQYF.

This clonotype was seen a handful of times. The chain recombines TRBV27 with TRBJ2-2, with D unresolved. The CDR3 totals 14 residues. Germline lookup yields CDR1 MNHEY and CDR2 SMNVEV (reference sequence). Trimming cost V 3 bases and J 4 bases, with 9 bases left between them. CDR3 sequence: CASSFGQTTGELFF. In DNA form, the CDR3 reads TGTGCCAGCAGTTTTGGTCAGACCACCGGGGAGCTGTTTTTT.

The chain employs TRBV6-5 and TRBJ2-2; D unresolved. The V gene lost 2 bases and the J gene lost 8 bases, with 12 bases spanning the gap. The CDR3 has 14 residues. Per the germline V gene, CDR1 is MNHEY and CDR2 is SVGAGI. The CDR3 nucleotides read TGTGCCAGCAGTTACGGCCAGGCCGCGGGGGAGCTGTTTTTT. It codes for CASSYGQAAGELFF.

The table lists this clonotype with many counts. J is TRBJ2-1 and V is TRBV2; 15 nucleotides line up with TRBD2. Germline V gene sequence: CDR1 SNHLY, CDR2 FYNNEI. The J segment lost 5 bases and the V segment lost 7 bases, leaving 12 bases of the junction unmatched. The CDR3 has 18 amino acids. DNA of the CDR3: TGTGCCAGCAAGCGTAGGACTAGCGGGAGGGCCGTGGACAATGAGCAGTTCTTC. Translated, it gives CASKRRTSGRAVDNEQFF.

Worth noting for this clonotype: Being one base from a much bigger clone, this may be a read error. This chain uses TRBV10-1 with TRBJ2-3; D may be TRBD1 (6 bases). Looked up from germline, CDR1 is WNHNN and CDR2 is SYGVQD (reference sequence). This CDR3 region has 12 residues. In nucleotides, the CDR3 is TGCGCCAGCAGGGACAGCACAGATACGCGGTATTTT. It yields the protein CASRDSTDTRYF.

This clonotype was counted ten times or more. V gene TRBV6-2 or TRBV6-3 combines with J gene TRBJ2-3; D not certain. Germline V CDR1 and CDR2: MNHEY, SVGEGT. Trimming removed 5 bases from V and 1 base from J, with 16 bases in between. The CDR3 totals 16 residues. The CDR3 spells CASSRTLESGTDTQYF. The CDR3, as DNA: TGTGCCAGCAGTAGGACCCTGGAGTCCGGCACAGATACGCAGTATTTT.

Concerning this clonotype: The junction departs from germline at one end; a sequencing error may be responsible. The J gene is TRBJ2-7, the V gene TRBV12-3 or TRBV12-4, with 14 bases aligning to TRBD2. The CDR3 contains 19 residues. The CDR3 is CASSLGGEVGTSGRYEQHF. CDR3 sequence (DNA): TGTGCCAGCAGTTTGGGAGGGGAGGTTGGGACTAGCGGGAGATACGAGCAGCACTTC.

This clonotype was seen at least ten times. The rearrangement uses TRBV2 and TRBJ2-1; 7 bases align to TRBD1. The CDR3 runs to 13 residues. The ends lost 6 bases at V and 9 bases at J; junction bases unmatched: 8. The germline V gene has CDR1 SNHLY and CDR2 FYNNEI. CDR3: CASRILGGTEQFF. The CDR3 DNA reads TGTGCCAGCAGGATCCTAGGGGGCACTGAGCAGTTCTTC.